These T cell receptor beta chains were read from a single sample in a study of human T cells and chemical hapten exposure. TCRdb called the RACE reads again in MiXCR, with one record for every CDR3 protein. This table holds more than 95,000 distinct CDR3 sequences, around a quarter found once. Sequenced material: whole blood, taken in connection with sensitization to the hapten diphenylcyclopropenone (DPC). These receptor sequences come from a man aged 35 to 55 with alopecia areata. Some clones in this sample may be carry-over from other donors' samples. Each CDR3 is given without its conserved first and last residue.

V,J,CDR3
TRBV5-1,TRBJ2-5,ASSVGGTPETQY
TRBV6-2/TRBV6-3,TRBJ2-1,ASSATSIEQF
TRBV5-1,TRBJ1-2,ASSFLSGMDYGYT
TRBV27,TRBJ2-7,ASSSSVYSRSYEQY
TRBV5-1,TRBJ1-6,ASSSDPAGSNSPLH
TRBV12-3/TRBV12-4,TRBJ2-2,ASSSYPGNTGELF
TRBV5-1,TRBJ2-7,ASSLVSSGYEQY
TRBV11-2,TRBJ2-2,ASGWTDPTGELF
TRBV5-1,TRBJ1-6,ASSLGQGNSPLH
TRBV10-3,TRBJ2-5,AISEGQALQETQY
TRBV29-1,TRBJ2-1,SARQGLNEQF